Shown below are 31 T cell receptor beta chains from a single sample sequenced in a study of blood T cell repertoires in COVID-19. The method was immunoSEQ multiplex PCR; TCRdb's version includes in-frame clones alone and lacks a portion of them. The sample shows about 100,000 clones, more than 65% of them seen only once. Sequences were obtained from peripheral blood. Receptors originate from a woman older than 75 with active or convalescent COVID-19.

V and J are TRBV2 and TRBJ1-2; a possible D gene is TRBD1 (5 bases). The CDR3 spans 17 residues. V was pared by 6 bases and J by 1 base, with 21 bases between. Germline CDR1 is SNHLY and CDR2 is FYNNEI. The CDR3 sequence: CASRHSPRDGDNYGYTF. CDR3 nucleotide sequence: TGTGCCAGCAGACATTCGCCGCGGGACGGTGATAACTATGGCTACACCTTC.

The chain uses TRBV9 and TRBJ1-2; no firm D call. This CDR3 has 13 residues. V gave up 3 bases and J gave up 4 bases, with 10 bases separating them. Germline CDR1 SGDLS, CDR2 YYNGEE. CDR3 region: CASSARSGYGYTF. CDR3 DNA sequence: TGTGCCAGCAGCGCCAGAAGTGGCTATGGCTACACCTTC.

The V call is TRBV7-3, the J call TRBJ2-1; 9 bases match TRBD2. V shed 8 bases and J 7 bases; nucleotides not matched to a gene: 6. The CDR3 is 13 residues long. Per germline, CDR1 SGHTA and CDR2 FQGTGA. For the CDR3, the DNA is TGTGCCAGCGGAAGCGGGAGGCATAATGAGCAGTTCTTC. Its protein is CASGSGRHNEQFF.

The genes are TRBV3-1 (or the pseudogene TRBV3-2) and TRBJ2-7, with D unresolved. This CDR3 has 14 residues. Trimming took off 4 bases at V and 6 bases at J, with 16 bases between the two ends. Per germline, CDR1 LGHDT and CDR2 YNNKEL (reference sequence). CDR3 amino acids: CASSLPQRPVEQYF. The CDR3 bases are TGTGCCAGCAGCCTCCCCCAGCGACCGGTCGAGCAGTACTTC.

V is TRBV24-1 and J is TRBJ2-1, with 9 positions matching TRBD1. The V gene end was trimmed by 4 bases and the J gene end by 0 bases; junction bases not matched to a gene: 3. The CDR3 has 16 amino acids. The V gene's germline CDR1 is KGHDR and CDR2 SFDVKD. CDR3 protein: CATSDWGQGSYNEQFF. CDR3 nucleotides: TGTGCCACCAGTGACTGGGGACAGGGCTCCTACAATGAGCAGTTCTTC.

This chain links TRBV6-4 with TRBJ1-3; D unclear. V lost 6 bases and J lost 4, with 7 bases in between. CDR3 length equals 12 residues. The germline CDR1 and CDR2 sequences are MRHNA and SNTAGT. The CDR3 DNA reads TGTGCCAGCAGGAGTCGGGGAAACACCATATATTTT. Its translation: CASRSRGNTIYF.

Concerning this clone itself: Sequence at one end of the junction differs from germline and may be a read error. The chain couples TRBV5-1 to TRBJ1-1; D gene unclear. The germline V gene has CDR1 SGHRS and CDR2 YFSETQ. The CDR3 length is 13 residues. The DNA of the CDR3 is TGTGCCAGCAGCTCCAGTCCAAACACTGAAGCTTTCTTT. Protein: CASSSSPNTEAFF.

The chain has TRBV11-2 and TRBJ2-1, with a tentative D call TRBD2 (6 bases). The CDR3 consists of 14 residues. Germline V CDR1 and CDR2: SGHAT, FQNNGV. V lost 8 bases and J 4 bases, leaving 15 bases between the germline ends. The CDR3 spells CASLRDSVYNEQFF. As DNA, the CDR3 is TGTGCCAGCCTCCGGGACTCGGTTTACAATGAGCAGTTCTTC. The full variable domain, in which reference TRBV11-2 and TRBJ2-1 provide the parts outside the CDR3, is EAGVAQSPRYKIIEKRQSVAFWCNPISGHATLYWYQQILGQGPKLLIQFQNNGVVDDSQLPKDRFSAERLKGVDSTLKIQPAKLEDSAVYLCASLRDSVYNEQFFGPGTRLTVL.

The CDR3 DNA sequence: TGTGCCAGTAAAAGGGACAGGGGTAACTATGGCTACACCTTC. This gives the protein CASKRDRGNYGYTF. The chain combines TRBV19 with TRBJ1-2; 10 bases fit TRBD1. The V segment lost 7 bases and the J segment 1 base; nucleotides outside the gene matches: 3. Germline CDR1 LNHDA, CDR2 SQIVND (reference sequence). This CDR3 has 14 amino acids.

The chain couples TRBV6-2 or TRBV6-3 to TRBJ2-3, with D possibly matching TRBD1 (6 bases). The CDR3 is 15 amino acids. CDR1 MNHEY and CDR2 SVGEGT come from the germline V gene. Trimming took 3 bases from V and 5 from J, leaving 15 bases between them. The DNA of the CDR3 is TGTGCCAGCAGTTATCTATCACAGGGAATAGATACGCAGTATTTT. Translated: CASSYLSQGIDTQYF.

The chain has TRBV5-5 and TRBJ2-7; possible D gene TRBD2, 6 bases. CDR3 length: 15 residues. The V and J ends lost 1 base and 2 bases respectively, with 13 bases between them. The V gene's germline CDR1 is SGHKS and CDR2 YYEKEE (reference sequence). CDR3 sequence (DNA): TGTGCCAGCAGCTTGTTGTTAGCGGCTACCTACGAGCAGTACTTC. As protein: CASSLLLAATYEQYF.

Notes on this clone: This same CDR3 is encoded by further DNA sequences in the sample. J is TRBJ2-2 and V is TRBV7-2, with D tentatively TRBD2 (6 bases). The CDR3 totals 13 residues. V dropped 5 bases and J dropped 6 bases, with 10 bases sitting between them. In germline, CDR1 is SGHTA, CDR2 FQGNSA. In DNA form, the CDR3 reads TGTGCCAGCAGCAGACCGGGGGCCGGGGAGCTGTTTTTT. Translated, it gives CASSRPGAGELFF.

This clone has a single count. V and J are TRBV6-6 and TRBJ2-2; D call uncertain. The CDR3 totals 16 residues. The V gene's germline CDR1 is MNHNY and CDR2 SVGAGI (reference sequence). Trimming removed 5 bases from V and 4 bases from J, with 17 bases in between. CDR3 sequence reads: CASSRKRSTGTGELFF. CDR3 nucleotides: TGTGCCAGCAGTCGTAAGAGGTCCACCGGCACCGGGGAGCTGTTTTTT.

On this clone itself: The sample carries other DNA sequences with the same CDR3. The chain couples TRBV4-3 to TRBJ1-1; D remains ambiguous. This CDR3 comprises 15 residues. The V gene lost 0 bases and the J gene lost 4 bases, with 12 bases spanning the gap. Germline values: CDR1 LGHNA, CDR2 YSLEER. CDR3 residues: CASSQENRGFTEAFF. CDR3 coding DNA: TGCGCCAGCAGCCAAGAAAATAGAGGCTTCACTGAAGCTTTCTTT.

The chain joins TRBV29-1 to TRBJ1-1; TRBD1 agrees at 9 bases. There are 15 residues in the CDR3. V lost 4 bases, J lost 0 bases, and 6 bases stayed unmatched. The germline CDR1 and CDR2 sequences are SQVTM and ANQGSEA. The CDR3 DNA sequence: TGCAGCGTTGCGGGACAGGGTAATATGAACACTGAAGCTTTCTTT. Its translation: CSVAGQGNMNTEAFF.

This clone showed up just once. The CDR3 coding sequence is TGTGCCAGCTCTCCCGTAAATGCACAGGGGCGAACTGCGCAGTATTTT. Amino acids: CASSPVNAQGRTAQYF. V is TRBV18 and J is TRBJ2-3; 7 bases line up with TRBD1. V trimming: 6 bases; J trimming: 10 bases; junction bases outside the gene matches: 19. The CDR3 runs 16 residues. Germline V gene data show CDR1 as KGHSH and CDR2 as LQKENI.

As to this clone: Compared with germline, one end of the junction differs, possibly owing to a read error. The J gene is TRBJ1-2, the V gene TRBV5-1; D possibly corresponds to TRBD1 (5 bases). Germline lookup yields CDR1 SGHRS and CDR2 YFSETQ. The CDR3 runs to 13 residues. CDR3: CASSQRGDYGYTF. In DNA, the CDR3 is TGTGCCAGCAGCCAGCGGGGGGACTATGGCTACACCTTC.

J is TRBJ1-1 and V is TRBV29-1; 9 bases are a match to TRBD1. V lost 5 bases to trimming and J lost 0 bases; unmatched junction nucleotides: 7. Germline-derived CDR1 and CDR2 are SQVTM and ANQGSEA. This CDR3 region has 15 residues. Here the CDR3 reads CSVSYRGRLNTEAFF. The CDR3 DNA reads TGCAGCGTTTCATACAGGGGGCGTTTGAACACTGAAGCTTTCTTT.

The genes are TRBV12-3 or TRBV12-4 and TRBJ2-5; weak D call: TRBD2 (6 bases). The length of the CDR3 is 13 residues. V was clipped by 1 base and J by 5 bases, with 8 bases between them. The CDR3 nucleotides read TGTGCCAGCAGTTTAGGGGCGGGGGAGACCCAGTACTTC. This gives the protein CASSLGAGETQYF.

J is TRBJ2-3 and V is TRBV4-3, with 12 nucleotides matching TRBD2. The V and J ends lost 1 base and 3 bases, in that order; junction bases with no gene match: 2. Germline V CDR1 and CDR2: LGHNA, YSLEER. This CDR3 comprises 16 residues. CDR3 in amino acids: CASSQGGLAGTDTQYF. The CDR3 coding sequence is TGCGCCAGCAGCCAAGGCGGACTAGCGGGAACAGATACGCAGTATTTT.

This chain joins TRBV9 and TRBJ2-1; possible D gene TRBD1, 5 bases. The CDR3 contains 12 residues. Germline lookup yields CDR1 SGDLS and CDR2 YYNGEE. Trimming stripped 2 bases from V and 7 bases from J, with 7 bases between. The CDR3 protein is CASSVQGNEQFF. The CDR3 DNA is TGTGCCAGCAGCGTCCAGGGTAATGAGCAGTTCTTC.

The rearrangement links TRBV10-3 to TRBJ2-7; D is uncertain. V lost 0 bases to trimming and J lost 5 bases, with 11 bases between them. The germline gives CDR1 ENHRY, CDR2 SYGVKD. This CDR3 is built from 14 residues. CDR3 DNA sequence: TGTGCCATCAGTGAGTCTGGGCAGTTCCACGAGCAGTACTTC. This gives the protein CAISESGQFHEQYF.

DNA of the CDR3: TGTGCCAGCAGGGGACCGACAGGGCCCACTAACTATGGCTACACCTTC. Translation: CASRGPTGPTNYGYTF. This chain uses TRBV5-4 with TRBJ1-2, with 7 bases lining up with TRBD1. Germline V lookup: CDR1 SGHNT, CDR2 YYREEE (reference sequence). The trim removed 5 bases at V and 0 bases at J, leaving 10 bases unmatched. This CDR3 spans 16 amino acids.

This rearrangement joins TRBV25-1 to TRBJ1-3; 7 bases fit TRBD1. Germline trimming cut 1 base from V and 0 bases from J; bases unmatched to any gene: 9. Germline loops: CDR1 MGHDK, CDR2 SYGVNS. The CDR3 has 18 residues. CDR3 sequence: CASSEWTGLTDSGNTIYF. The CDR3 DNA follows: TGTGCCAGCAGTGAATGGACAGGCCTAACTGACTCTGGAAACACCATATATTTT.

The chain uses TRBV20-1 and TRBJ2-7, with D possibly TRBD1 on 5 matching bases. Per germline, CDR1 DFQATT and CDR2 SNEGSKA (reference sequence). This CDR3 region has 11 residues. Trimming left V 5 bases short and J 6 bases short, with 11 bases between. CDR3 DNA: TGCAGTGCTCCCCAGGGATCCGAGCAGTACTTC. Translated: CSAPQGSEQYF.

This clone has only a few counts. J is TRBJ2-7 and V is TRBV5-6, with D possibly TRBD2 on 6 matching bases. V lost 1 base and J 7 bases, leaving 15 bases between the germline ends. Germline values: CDR1 SGHDT, CDR2 YYEEEE. The CDR3 consists of 14 residues. Here the CDR3 DNA reads TGTGCCAGCAGCTTGACGGGATGGGGGAGGGAGCAGTACTTC. Translation: CASSLTGWGREQYF.

This CDR3 is CASSPTGSNQPQHF. CDR3 in DNA: TGTGCCAGCAGTCCCACAGGGTCCAATCAGCCCCAGCATTTT. The V and J genes are TRBV28 and TRBJ1-5, with a tentative D call TRBD1 (6 bases). The germline V gene encodes CDR1 MDHEN and CDR2 SYDVKM. The CDR3 consists of 14 residues. Trimming removed 5 bases at V and 3 bases at J, with 11 bases between.

This clone has ten or more counts. The CDR3 here is CATSRGRSETQYF. The DNA of the CDR3 is TGTGCCACCTCCCGGGGGAGGTCGGAGACCCAGTACTTC. The chain combines TRBV19 with TRBJ2-5; TRBD2 is a possible D gene (6 bases). V was cut by 10 bases and J by 5 bases, with 17 bases left in between. Looked up from germline, CDR1 is LNHDA and CDR2 is SQIVND (reference sequence). CDR3 length equals 13 residues.

This rearrangement joins TRBV19 to TRBJ2-1, with 10 bases that match TRBD1. Germline values: CDR1 LNHDA, CDR2 SQIVND (reference sequence). The CDR3 is 15 amino acids. J gave up 5 bases and V 5 bases, and 6 bases lay outside the gene matches. In DNA, the CDR3 is TGTGCCAGTAGTTGGACCGGGACAGGGGACAATGAGCAGTTCTTC. Translated: CASSWTGTGDNEQFF. The entire variable domain, with the rest obtained from reference TRBV19 and TRBJ2-1, is as follows: DGGITQSPKYLFRKEGQNVTLSCEQNLNHDAMYWYRQDPGQGLRLIYYSQIVNDFQKGDIAEGYSVSREKKESFPLTVTSAQKNPTAFYLCASSWTGTGDNEQFFGPGTRLTVL.

This clone was counted between two and nine times. The chain is built from TRBV29-1 and TRBJ2-5; D is possibly TRBD1 (6 bases). V lost 7 bases to trimming and J lost 1 base, with 16 bases between them. Germline V CDR1 and CDR2: SQVTM, ANQGSEA. This CDR3 has 14 amino acids. The CDR3 DNA reads as TGCAGCGCCAGCTGGGACACTCTCCAAGAGACCCAGTACTTC. Protein sequence: CSASWDTLQETQYF.

J is TRBJ2-3 and V is TRBV6-2 or TRBV6-3, with 13 bases lining up with TRBD2. In germline, CDR1 is MNHEY, CDR2 SVGEGT. The CDR3 contains 16 residues. Trimming removed 5 bases from V and 2 bases from J; junction bases left unmatched: 4. The CDR3 loop reads CASSPGLAGFTDTQYF. The CDR3 bases are TGTGCCAGCAGTCCGGGACTAGCGGGGTTCACAGATACGCAGTATTTT.